These T cell receptor beta chains were read from a single sample in a study of cytotoxic CD8 clonotypes in ibrutinib-treated CLL. TCRdb's copy holds only in-frame clones and misses some; the assay was immunoSEQ multiplex PCR. This table has roughly 180,000 clones, over 60% appearing once. The sequences come from PBMCs, collected after 24 months of ibrutinib treatment. The receptor set was obtained from a human donor with chronic lymphocytic leukemia. Both conserved end residues are part of each CDR3. D genes are given only for firm matches. Expanded clones get a size class; other rows say once, few or many, or leave the size out.

J gene: TRBJ2-7
clone size: .
D gene: TRBD2
V gene: TRBV4-3
CDR3 protein: CASSQEISGVYEQYF
CDR3 DNA: TGCGCCAGCAGCCAAGAGATTAGCGGGGTATACGAGCAGTACTTC

J gene: TRBJ1-1
clone size: .
D gene: .
V gene: TRBV29-1
CDR3 protein: CSFRRDTNTEAFF
CDR3 DNA: TGCAGCTTCAGACGGGACACGAACACTGAAGCTTTCTTT

J gene: TRBJ1-2
clone size: .
D gene: TRBD1
V gene: TRBV5-1
CDR3 protein: CASRPDREDYGYTF
CDR3 DNA: TGCGCCAGCAGACCGGACAGGGAGGACTATGGCTACACCTTC

J gene: TRBJ1-5
clone size: .
D gene: .
V gene: TRBV28
CDR3 protein: CASIEQGAQPQHF
CDR3 DNA: TGTGCCAGCATCGAACAGGGCGCTCAGCCCCAGCATTTT

J gene: TRBJ1-5
clone size: .
D gene: .
V gene: TRBV7-2
CDR3 protein: CASSLAGSGNQPQHF
CDR3 DNA: TGTGCCAGCAGCTTAGCCGGGAGCGGCAATCAGCCCCAGCATTTT

J gene: TRBJ1-2
clone size: .
D gene: .
V gene: TRBV6-1
CDR3 protein: CASSGSGEGSNYGYTF
CDR3 DNA: TGTGCCAGCAGTGGATCAGGGGAGGGCTCTAACTATGGCTACACCTTC

J gene: TRBJ2-6
clone size: .
D gene: TRBD1
V gene: TRBV10-3
CDR3 protein: CAIRDRQRMAGANVLTF
CDR3 DNA: TGTGCCATCCGGGACAGGCAGAGAATGGCTGGGGCCAACGTCCTGACTTTC

J gene: TRBJ2-7
clone size: .
D gene: TRBD2
V gene: TRBV9
CDR3 protein: CASSVQGDYYEQYF
CDR3 DNA: TGTGCCAGCAGCGTACAAGGGGACTACTACGAGCAGTACTTC

J gene: TRBJ2-1
clone size: .
D gene: .
V gene: TRBV5-1
CDR3 protein: CASRFTADSSYNEQFF
CDR3 DNA: TGCGCCAGCAGGTTTACGGCCGATAGCTCCTACAATGAGCAGTTCTTC

J gene: TRBJ1-3
clone size: few
D gene: .
V gene: TRBV18
CDR3 protein: CASSQGAGNTIYF
CDR3 DNA: TGTGCCAGCTCACAGGGCGCTGGAAACACCATATATTTT

J gene: TRBJ2-7
clone size: .
D gene: .
V gene: TRBV13
CDR3 protein: CASSLGPLGGTSYEQYF
CDR3 DNA: TGTGCCAGCAGCTTAGGGCCCCTAGGGGGGACTTCTTACGAGCAGTACTTC

J gene: TRBJ1-5
clone size: .
D gene: TRBD1
V gene: TRBV4-3
CDR3 protein: CASSQDQGQMNQPQHF
CDR3 DNA: TGCGCCAGCAGCCAAGACCAGGGACAGATGAATCAGCCCCAGCATTTT

J gene: TRBJ2-7
clone size: .
D gene: TRBD2
V gene: TRBV27
CDR3 protein: CASSLSLAGGRFTYEQYF
CDR3 DNA: TGTGCCAGCAGTTTATCGCTAGCGGGAGGGCGGTTCACCTACGAGCAGTACTTC

J gene: TRBJ2-1
clone size: .
D gene: TRBD2
V gene: TRBV5-1
CDR3 protein: CASSLVAGADYNEQFF
CDR3 DNA: TGCGCCAGCAGCTTGGTGGCGGGAGCAGACTACAATGAGCAGTTCTTC

J gene: TRBJ2-3
clone size: .
D gene: .
V gene: TRBV5-1
CDR3 protein: CASSGGPSTDTQYF
CDR3 DNA: TGCGCCAGCAGCGGCGGCCCTAGCACAGATACGCAGTATTTT

J gene: TRBJ2-5
clone size: .
D gene: .
V gene: TRBV30
CDR3 protein: CAWSVLADRNWGETQYF
CDR3 DNA: TGTGCCTGGAGTGTACTGGCGGACCGAAACTGGGGAGAGACCCAGTACTTC

J gene: TRBJ2-1
clone size: .
D gene: .
V gene: TRBV5-6
CDR3 protein: CASSLGQGRNNEQFF
CDR3 DNA: TGTGCCAGCAGCTTGGGGCAGGGGAGGAACAATGAGCAGTTCTTC

J gene: TRBJ2-1
clone size: .
D gene: TRBD2
V gene: TRBV7-2
CDR3 protein: CASSLGAGGGYEQFF
CDR3 DNA: TGTGCCAGCAGCTTAGGGGCGGGAGGCGGGTATGAGCAGTTCTTC

J gene: TRBJ2-1
clone size: once
D gene: .
V gene: TRBV7-6
CDR3 protein: CASSLERNYNEQFF
CDR3 DNA: TGTGCCAGCAGCTTAGAACGGAATTACAATGAGCAGTTCTTC

J gene: TRBJ2-7
clone size: .
D gene: .
V gene: TRBV6-6
CDR3 protein: CASSMVVGQRIYEQYF
CDR3 DNA: TGTGCCAGTTCAATGGTGGTTGGGCAGCGAATCTACGAGCAGTACTTC

J gene: TRBJ2-1
clone size: .
D gene: TRBD2
V gene: TRBV28
CDR3 protein: CASRFGLAVNEQFF
CDR3 DNA: TGTGCCAGCAGGTTCGGACTAGCGGTAAATGAGCAGTTCTTC

J gene: TRBJ2-2
clone size: .
D gene: .
V gene: TRBV19
CDR3 protein: CASSWRGSSGELFF
CDR3 DNA: TGTGCCAGTAGTTGGCGGGGATCATCGGGGGAGCTGTTTTTT

J gene: TRBJ1-2
clone size: .
D gene: .
V gene: TRBV6-5
CDR3 protein: CASSPHEGSYGYTF
CDR3 DNA: TGTGCCAGCAGTCCTCACGAGGGGTCCTATGGCTACACCTTC

J gene: TRBJ2-6
clone size: .
D gene: TRBD1
V gene: TRBV13
CDR3 protein: CASSIGQGASGANVLTF
CDR3 DNA: TGTGCCAGCAGCATAGGACAGGGGGCGTCTGGGGCCAACGTCCTGACTTTC

J gene: TRBJ1-1
clone size: .
D gene: .
V gene: TRBV11-2
CDR3 protein: CASSLSQNTEAFF
CDR3 DNA: TGTGCCAGCAGCTTAAGCCAGAACACTGAAGCTTTCTTT

J gene: TRBJ1-2
clone size: .
D gene: TRBD1
V gene: TRBV29-1
CDR3 protein: CSVPEEGAGGYTF
CDR3 DNA: TGCAGCGTCCCCGAAGAGGGGGCCGGTGGCTACACCTTC

J gene: TRBJ2-3
clone size: .
D gene: .
V gene: TRBV7-9
CDR3 protein: CASSFLGDTQYF
CDR3 DNA: TGTGCCAGCAGCTTTTTAGGGGATACGCAGTATTTT

J gene: TRBJ2-1
clone size: .
D gene: .
V gene: TRBV9
CDR3 protein: CASSVTDASSYNEQFF
CDR3 DNA: TGTGCCAGCAGCGTCACAGACGCAAGCTCCTACAATGAGCAGTTCTTC

J gene: TRBJ2-7
clone size: once
D gene: .
V gene: TRBV5-6
CDR3 protein: CASRRGQPYEQYF
CDR3 DNA: TGTGCCAGCAGGCGGGGACAACCCTACGAGCAGTACTTC

J gene: TRBJ1-2
clone size: .
D gene: .
V gene: TRBV2
CDR3 protein: CASSEPQTEIYGYTF
CDR3 DNA: TGTGCCAGCAGTGAACCGCAGACGGAGATCTATGGCTACACCTTC

J gene: TRBJ2-3
clone size: .
D gene: TRBD2
V gene: TRBV6-1
CDR3 protein: CASSQSGASTDTQYF
CDR3 DNA: TGTGCCAGCAGCCAAAGCGGGGCGAGCACAGATACGCAGTATTTT

J gene: TRBJ2-1
clone size: .
D gene: .
V gene: TRBV29-1
CDR3 protein: CSVQDYPTYNEQFF
CDR3 DNA: TGCAGCGTTCAGGACTATCCCACTTACAATGAGCAGTTCTTC

J gene: TRBJ1-1
clone size: .
D gene: .
V gene: TRBV2
CDR3 protein: CASRGWEVMNTEAFF
CDR3 DNA: TGTGCCAGCAGGGGATGGGAGGTAATGAACACTGAAGCTTTCTTT

J gene: TRBJ2-1
clone size: .
D gene: .
V gene: TRBV11-1
CDR3 protein: CASCGQNGANEQFF
CDR3 DNA: TGTGCCAGCTGTGGACAAAACGGTGCGAATGAGCAGTTCTTC

J gene: TRBJ2-7
clone size: .
D gene: TRBD2
V gene: TRBV15
CDR3 protein: CATSRDPPSLAGGPATYEQYF
CDR3 DNA: TGTGCCACCAGCAGAGATCCCCCCTCACTAGCGGGAGGCCCGGCGACCTACGAGCAGTACTTC

J gene: TRBJ2-3
clone size: .
D gene: .
V gene: TRBV10-3
CDR3 protein: CAISPISGASTDTQYF
CDR3 DNA: TGTGCCATTTCCCCTATTAGCGGAGCTAGCACAGATACGCAGTATTTT

J gene: TRBJ1-5
clone size: .
D gene: TRBD1
V gene: TRBV19
CDR3 protein: CASSIDRQGKEHF
CDR3 DNA: TGTGCCAGTAGTATAGATCGACAGGGGAAGGAGCATTTT

J gene: TRBJ1-1
clone size: .
D gene: .
V gene: TRBV29-1
CDR3 protein: CSVEYQIMNTEAFF
CDR3 DNA: TGCAGCGTTGAATACCAGATCATGAACACTGAAGCTTTCTTT

J gene: TRBJ2-7
clone size: .
D gene: TRBD1
V gene: TRBV2
CDR3 protein: CASSDTLDREGSYEQYF
CDR3 DNA: TGTGCCAGCAGCGACACGTTGGACAGGGAAGGGTCCTACGAGCAGTACTTC

J gene: TRBJ1-1
clone size: once
D gene: .
V gene: TRBV29-1
CDR3 protein: CSVGGASTEAFF
CDR3 DNA: TGCAGCGTTGGGGGGGCAAGCACTGAAGCTTTCTTT

J gene: TRBJ1-1
clone size: few
D gene: .
V gene: TRBV7-6
CDR3 protein: CASSLRGVNTEAFF
CDR3 DNA: TGTGCCAGCAGCTTAAGAGGGGTGAACACTGAAGCTTTCTTT

J gene: TRBJ2-7
clone size: .
D gene: .
V gene: TRBV7-2
CDR3 protein: CASSPSRSLYEQYF
CDR3 DNA: TGTGCCAGCAGCCCCTCGAGGAGCCTATACGAGCAGTACTTC

J gene: TRBJ1-1
clone size: few
D gene: .
V gene: TRBV19
CDR3 protein: CASKTQGMNTEAFF
CDR3 DNA: TGTGCCAGCAAAACACAGGGAATGAACACTGAAGCTTTCTTT

J gene: TRBJ2-3
clone size: .
D gene: TRBD1
V gene: TRBV6-5
CDR3 protein: CASSTRDRDLNTQYF
CDR3 DNA: TGTGCCAGCAGTACCCGGGACAGGGACTTGAATACGCAGTATTTT

J gene: TRBJ2-2
clone size: few
D gene: TRBD2
V gene: TRBV6-5
CDR3 protein: CASSRLAGAFGELFF
CDR3 DNA: TGTGCCAGCAGTAGACTAGCGGGAGCTTTCGGGGAGCTGTTTTTT

J gene: TRBJ1-2
clone size: .
D gene: .
V gene: TRBV6-6
CDR3 protein: CASTGRNYGYTF
CDR3 DNA: TGTGCCAGCACTGGACGGAACTATGGCTACACCTTC